The entry that follows covers one T cell receptor (beta chain) sequence. Its antigen is undetermined. immunoSEQ v3.0 was run at survey level. Sequencing used immunoSEQ multiplex PCR; TCRdb keeps in-frame clones, though not all of them. The table lists 31,000 or so clones, around 96% of them singletons. This sample is drawn from a study of long-term antiretroviral therapy in people with HIV. General study findings and limits: Diversity remained lower than transplant donor controls, even though it increased after ART. The repertoire was dominated at all time points by clones expanded before ART.

The V end was cut by 5 bases, the J end by 2 bases, with 4 bases between. From germline, CDR1 is MNHNY and CDR2 SVGAGI (reference sequence). The CDR3 contains 13 residues. Without exception, participants with HIV were treated in the United States. The chain has TRBV6-6 and TRBJ2-6; D gene ambiguous. This clonotype was sampled from a man aged 25-45 years with HIV. Sequenced here: unsorted PBMCs, sampled approximately 6.5 years after starting antiretroviral therapy. The CDR3 reads CASSLAGANVLTF. The CDR3 coding sequence is TGTGCCAGCAGTCTTGCTGGGGCCAACGTCCTGACTTTC.